Sequencing of this T cell receptor beta chain was carried out in a study of cytomegalovirus exposure and HLA in healthy donors (dated by TCRdb to about 2017). About the investigation overall: According to an earlier analysis of 550 to 700 of the donors, roughly 180 million T cells yielded 90 million to 140 million unique TCR beta sequences and approximately 280 Gb of sequence data. Using immunosequencing, the study profiled T cell repertoires from 500 to 800 subjects and related those repertoires to cytomegalovirus serostatus. HLA typing included class I and class II loci at four-digit resolution. About 300 gigabases of sequencing data and tens of millions of unique TCR sequences were included in an early release covering 550 to 800 HLA-typed donors. Because of strong linkage in the cohort, four to six DR-DQ haplotypes were treated as single units for association and clustering. Rather than drawing on any new phenotypic data, the later analysis identified candidate immune exposures from TCR beta sequences and the way those sequences occurred across donors. The study aimed to test whether cataloging public T cell receptors could reveal signatures of past pathogen exposure. In a later genetic analysis, genome-wide SNP genotypes for about 55% of the roughly 700 donors were used, and that subset was treated as a discovery cohort. Every repertoire in the discovery cohort had been generated on one and the same sequencing platform. Among 398 genotyped donors of the cohort, an average of 235,054 unique TCR beta nucleotide sequences were sequenced per donor, 15% to 20% of them non-productive. Of the roughly 410 genotyped donors, 70% to 90% were placed in the genetic ancestry cluster associated with self-reported Caucasian donors. The study combined high-throughput TCR immunosequencing, statistical association of individual TCRs with disease status, and machine learning to predict cytomegalovirus infection status. An earlier analysis of 587 of the donors applied high-throughput TCR beta sequencing to assess whether each TCR beta V gene segment acted as functional or pseudogenic. In addition to the first cohort of approximately 670 subjects, a separate validation cohort of approximately 130 different subjects was used. In a later analysis, previously published TCR beta repertoires from roughly 710 donors were re-analyzed and high-resolution HLA genotyping was added so that TCR occurrence patterns could be studied. Alongside the repertoire data, information on donor age, sex, ethnicity and CMV serostatus was compiled. The number of donors typed differed by locus, with 629-630 for A, B, C, DRB1 and DQB1, roughly 550 for DQA1, about 610 for DPA1, and around 430 for DPB1. Findings and caveats that apply to the study as a whole: Because the 87-base-pair reads could not distinguish some IMGT-functional V segments, including TRBV6-2 and TRBV6-3, those segments were excluded. Specific HLA alleles were associated with 15,000 to 20,000 TCR beta sequences at a false discovery rate of 0.05 in a later analysis. While some public TCRs were present in many individuals, most TCR sequences turned up only very rarely across donors. It was suggested by the authors that the approach could potentially be generalized to other disease states and immunological phenotypes. According to a later genetic analysis, donors in an Asian-associated ancestry cluster had fewer N-insertions in productive TCRs than the approximately 630-donor mean. The sequencing pipeline was judged likely to have produced a cluster of highly shared sequence variants as a technical artifact. In an earlier analysis of approximately 590 of the donors, most TCR beta V segments were observed in productive rearrangements about 90% or about 30% of the time, broadly matching IMGT annotations. Correlated functional status among segregating V segments might reflect linkage disequilibrium, but an unknown experimental factor could not be ruled out. In both the original and validation cohorts, the classifier was reported to diagnose cytomegalovirus status with high specificity and sensitivity. In a later genetic analysis, a missense DCLRE1C variant was associated with V-gene and J-gene trimming of TCR beta chains, and the association was replicated in an independent cohort. Strong co-occurrence of HLA alleles, especially DR and DQ, made assigning TCR associations to individual alleles difficult. Because counts were too low, fewer than 20 rarely observed V segments, including chromosome 9 orphons, were excluded from the earlier analysis of under 650 of the donors. The study gave a list of 150 to 200 TCR beta chains associated with cytomegalovirus. A further reported finding was that TCR beta sequences accurately predicted the HLA-A and HLA-B alleles for most subjects in the first cohort. In a later analysis, the rate of TCR association differed among HLA loci, with DRB1 alleles having the most associated TCRs and HLA-C alleles having the fewest. According to a later analysis, most CMV-associated TCR beta chains appeared to be HLA-restricted, and the HLA associations seemed to be driven largely by CMV exposure. A few of the identified cytomegalovirus-associated TCR beta chains were confirmed in vitro to be specific for cytomegalovirus antigens. CMV serostatus was the only immune exposure information available for the cohort. A later analysis found that HLA-associated TCR beta chains were more clonally expanded and had lower generation probabilities than equally common non-associated chains. In a later analysis, several top co-occurrence clusters were reported to appear linked to parvovirus B19, influenza, CMV and Epstein-Barr virus. In this cohort, only TCR beta chains were sequenced, and detectable features were limited by the absence of alpha or paired-chain data. The presence/absence analyses assumed that sequencing depth was roughly uniform across donors, and that assumption may not be true. Because HLA typing was missing for some donors at each locus, association tests included only the typed subset.

In total, 666 healthy bone marrow donors made up the cohort. At the time of sampling, every cohort member was nominally healthy, though immune exposures that went unrecorded were likely present. The donor was CMV seropositive and belonged to the group of 250 to 350 seropositive cohort members. Every donor gave a peripheral blood sample, and the peripheral blood mononuclear cells from that sample were used for TCR beta sequencing. Genomic DNA was extracted from the blood cell samples with the Qiagen DNeasy Blood Extraction Kit. CDR1 and CDR2 were assigned from the germline V gene as LGHNA and YSLEER. V lost 1 base and J lost 4 bases; the stretch between them is 14 bases long. The CDR3 measures 15 amino acids from cysteine to phenylalanine. Only the CDR3 region is kept as DNA, spanning 45 bases read in frame from base 1. Receptors were amplified or captured by the immunoSEQ multiplex PCR assay. For the multiplex PCR, a mixture combining 60 forward primers for TCR Vbeta segments and 13 reverse primers for TCR Jbeta segments was used. Amplification of the CDR3 region of rearranged TCR beta genes was performed with a multiplex PCR assay on genomic DNA. The amplified TCR beta libraries were sequenced on the Illumina HiSeq System as 87-base-pair reads. The authors' pipeline ran thus. Across the roughly 600 repertoires, a later analysis counted 80 million or so unique TCR beta chains, around 10 million of which were shared by at least two donors. Raw reads were error-corrected and collapsed into unique sequences with a nearest-neighbor algorithm that merged closely related sequences to remove PCR and sequencing errors. V, D and J gene segments were assigned by aligning CDR3 sequences to IMGT reference sequences. For a sequence to be retained, a match of at least six nucleotides was required to both a V gene segment and a J gene segment. A rearrangement was called productive if the CDR3 had no stop codons and remained in frame with V and J, and every other rearrangement was called non-productive. CDR3 was defined by IMGT convention, running from the second conserved V-encoded cysteine to the conserved J-encoded phenylalanine. Sequences without an unambiguous match to a single V gene segment were excluded from the earlier analysis of over 500 of the donors. In an earlier analysis of approximately 610 of the donors, V segments were called functional above 56.7% productive rearrangements and were called segregating when the between-donor standard deviation exceeded 5%. A statistical classification framework was built to diagnose cytomegalovirus status from the catalog of TCR beta chain sequences. V and J gene assignment, in a later analysis, came from comparing TCR nucleotide sequences with IMGT/GENE-DB human TR gene sequences. In a later analysis, CDR3 sequences and most-parsimonious VDJ recombination scenarios were assigned using the TCRdist pipeline. A later analysis defined each TCR beta chain by its CDR3 amino acid sequence plus V-gene family, and excluded reads lacking a unique V-gene family. In a later analysis, 550 to 650 highly shared, low-generation-probability nucleotide sequences were removed to address suspected cross-contamination and a sequencing artifact. In a later analysis, a clonal expansion index for each public chain was calculated from normalized within-repertoire ranks of inferred template counts. In a later analysis, generation probabilities were computed using a VDJ recombination model fitted to out-of-frame rearrangements, and the results were checked against IGoR. A later analysis scored TCR-TCR, TCR-HLA and TCR-CMV co-occurrence with hypergeometric tests, applying a repertoire-size bias correction to TCR pairs. False discovery rates were estimated in a later analysis by permuting HLA or CMV assignments 20 times. In a later analysis, co-occurring TCRs were grouped using DBSCAN, with TCRdist sequence similarity added in when clustering inside HLA-allele-positive subsets. Co-occurrence clustering excluded repertoires with fewer than 30,000 or more than 120,000 public chains, plus five with anomalous nucleotide sharing. The clones in this table, taken by TCRdb from immuneACCESS, are in-frame only. Not every clone is retained; where verified, under half of the shortfall comes from an unresolved V gene, and the cause of the rest is unknown. The V and J calls and clone size come from that table; D and trimming were worked out from the DNA. The sample table lists roughly 250,000 clones, approximately 84% of them with a count of one. Approximately 2% of the sample goes to the ten largest clones.

Comment on this clone: Its antigen is unknown. Qualities for individual bases were not recorded, and no much larger clone is one base off.

This TCR was recovered from a woman aged 40 to 50 in good health and CMV-seropositive. Sequenced: PBMCs. The V and J genes are TRBV4-3 and TRBJ2-7; the D gene is not confidently resolved. The DNA sequence is TGCGCCAGCAGCCAAGTCCAGACAACCCGATACGAGCAGTACTTC. This codes for CASSQVQTTRYEQYF.